Below, one T cell receptor beta chain is given with its context. What it binds is unknown. The sample belongs to a study of T cell responses to AZD1222 COVID-19 vaccine. The study, taken as a whole, reports: Most donors were white British, females outnumbered males, and clonal diversity was possibly underestimated. Distributed over spike, vaccine-associated CD4 TCRs predominated at 160-218 and 743-854. Only a handful of AZD1222 recipients, six or seven in all, had baseline seropositivity.

Here immunoSEQ multiplex PCR was the method, and the copy in TCRdb shows in-frame clones only, minus some. The repertoire holds more than 95,000 clones, about 94% seen once, with 4% to 5.5% in the top ten. CDR1 is SGHTA and CDR2 is FQGNSA in the germline V gene. The CDR3 totals 13 residues. The V and J ends lost 5 bases and 7 bases respectively, with 12 bases between them. This material consisted of peripheral blood, taken on day 0 of AZD1222 vaccination. The chain recombines TRBV7-2 with TRBJ2-1; D is possibly TRBD1 (5 bases). This sequence was found in an adult in good health. CDR3 sequence reads: CASSMSRVNEQFF. The CDR3 DNA reads as TGTGCCAGCAGCATGTCCAGGGTTAATGAGCAGTTCTTC.